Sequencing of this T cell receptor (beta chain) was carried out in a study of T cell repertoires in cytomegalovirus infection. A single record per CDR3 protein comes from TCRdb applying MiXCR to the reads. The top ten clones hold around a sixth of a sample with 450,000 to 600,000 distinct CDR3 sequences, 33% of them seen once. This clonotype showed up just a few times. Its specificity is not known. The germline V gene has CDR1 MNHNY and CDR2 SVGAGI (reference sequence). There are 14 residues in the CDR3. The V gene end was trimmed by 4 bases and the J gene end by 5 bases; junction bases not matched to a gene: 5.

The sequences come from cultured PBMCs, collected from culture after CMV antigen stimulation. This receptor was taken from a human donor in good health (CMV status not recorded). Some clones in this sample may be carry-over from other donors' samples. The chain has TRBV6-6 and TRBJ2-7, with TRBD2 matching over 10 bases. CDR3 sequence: CASSSRAGGDEQYF. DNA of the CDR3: TGTGCCAGCAGTTCACGAGCGGGAGGGGACGAGCAGTACTTC.